Each of the 17 T cell receptor beta chains below was sequenced from the same sample in a study of vaccination and CD4 T cells after COVID-19 (dated by TCRdb to 2021 to 2024). Receptors were amplified or captured by PCR. TCRdb records Illumina iSeq 100 as the sequencer. DNA from cultured CD4+ T cells was subjected to TCR sequencing with the Oncomine TCR Beta short-read assay at the Johns Hopkins FTIC core. TCRdb applied fastp at Q25 and MiXCR to the public reads, then kept only in-frame beta chains. Entries are consolidated by CDR3 protein sequence, retaining the most common genes and DNA. The sample table contains more than 10,000 distinct CDR3 sequences; only one count was recorded for 60% of them. The ten largest make up over 9.5% of the sample. The treatment or condition label of this sample denotes: approximately nine-day PBMC culture with coronavirus spike peptide pools or control peptides (ViraFEST assay).

No antigen has been identified for these receptors. Sequencing used CD4+ T cells from blood, cultured in vitro. The receptors stem from a human donor who had recovered from COVID-19.

This clonotype was seen more than once but under ten times. This sequence joins TRBV4-1 and TRBJ1-1; no clear D. Trimming took 1 base from V and 10 from J, leaving 13 bases between them. The CDR3 length is 13 residues. CDR1 is MGHRA, CDR2 YSYEKL, per germline. CDR3: CASSQGKGSVAFF. Written as DNA, the CDR3 is TGCGCCAGCAGCCAAGGAAAGGGATCGGTAGCTTTCTTT.

This chain connects TRBV27 to TRBJ1-2, with a possible D match to TRBD1 (6 bases). The V gene's germline CDR1 is MNHEY and CDR2 SMNVEV (reference sequence). CDR3 length: 18 amino acids. Trimming cost V 6 bases and J 4 bases, with 27 bases left between them. This chain's CDR3 is CASSQGGVLRGGIYGYTF. The CDR3 nucleotides are TGTGCCAGCAGCCAAGGGGGGGTCCTCAGGGGAGGGATCTATGGCTACACCTTC.

The J gene is TRBJ1-6, the V gene TRBV10-3; tentative D call: TRBD1 (5 bases). This CDR3 spans 15 amino acids. Trimming left V 6 bases short and J 1 base short, with 10 bases between. The germline gives CDR1 ENHRY, CDR2 SYGVKD. The CDR3 loop is CAISSGLSYNSPLHF. The CDR3 DNA reads as TGTGCCATCAGCTCAGGGTTGTCCTATAATTCACCCCTCCACTTT.

CDR3 DNA: TGTGCCAGCAGCCCTGGTGGTGGGGCCAACGTCCTGACTTTC. This translates into CASSPGGGANVLTF. The rearrangement joins TRBV7-2 to TRBJ2-6; D is unclear. In germline, CDR1 is SGHTA, CDR2 FQGNSA. The V gene lost 5 bases and the J gene lost 3 bases, with 8 bases spanning the gap. This CDR3 spans 14 amino acids.

The chain is built from TRBV6-1 and TRBJ1-4, with a possible D match to TRBD1 (6 bases). CDR1 is MNHNS, CDR2 SASEGT, per germline. The ends were cut back, 3 bases at V and 6 bases at J, with 17 bases in the middle. CDR3 length: 16 amino acids. CDR3 sequence reads: CASSDPNRVGDEKLFF. In DNA, the CDR3 is TGTGCCAGCAGTGATCCCAACAGGGTAGGCGATGAAAAACTGTTTTTT.

The V call is TRBV6-5, the J call TRBJ1-2; D is unresolved. V lost 0 bases and J 0 bases, leaving 11 bases between the germline ends. The CDR3 length is 16 residues. CDR1 and CDR2 (germline): MNHEY, SVGAGI. The CDR3 region is CASSYSIEGSNYGYTF. The CDR3 DNA follows: TGTGCCAGCAGTTACTCGATCGAGGGCTCTAACTATGGCTACACCTTC.

By share, this clonotype ranks as large. The chain is built from TRBV20-1 and TRBJ2-3; D possibly uses TRBD1 or TRBD2 (7 bases each). Germline CDR1 DFQATT, CDR2 SNEGSKA (reference sequence). The CDR3 sequence is 23 residues long. With 2 bases removed from V and 6 bases from J, the gap between germline ends came to 42 bases. This CDR3 reads CSARLLPGGGSSGGNPFSDTQYF. In nucleotides, the CDR3 is TGCAGTGCTAGATTGCTGCCAGGGGGAGGATCCTCCGGGGGGAATCCTTTTTCGGATACGCAGTATTTT.

The chain uses TRBV19 and TRBJ1-6; TRBD1 might be the D (6 bases). The germline V and J ends were trimmed by 5 bases and 9 bases, with 11 bases remaining between them. The germline CDR1 and CDR2 sequences are LNHDA and SQIVND (reference sequence). The CDR3 is made up of 13 amino acids. The CDR3 DNA reads TGTGCCAGTAGTTATGACAGGACTTCACCCCTCCACTTT. Encoded protein: CASSYDRTSPLHF.

The genes are TRBV6-5 and TRBJ2-7; no clear D. Per the germline V gene, CDR1 is MNHEY and CDR2 is SVGAGI. V lost 0 bases and J 3 bases, leaving 9 bases between the germline ends. This CDR3 has 14 amino acids. This CDR3 reads CASSYSRGIYEQYF. The CDR3 region has the DNA TGTGCCAGCAGTTACTCCCGCGGAATCTACGAGCAGTACTTC.

This clonotype was counted a single time. The chain employs TRBV12-3 or TRBV12-4 and TRBJ2-1; possible D gene TRBD2, 5 bases. V was trimmed by 3 bases and J by 9 bases, leaving 21 bases between them. The CDR3 is made up of 16 amino acids. The CDR3 reads CASSFLGKRMGGEQFF. The CDR3 DNA reads as TGTGCCAGCAGTTTTCTCGGGAAACGGATGGGTGGTGAGCAGTTCTTC.

The gene calls are TRBV20-1 and TRBJ2-1, with 8 bases fitting TRBD2. This CDR3 region has 12 residues. CDR1 is DFQATT, CDR2 SNEGSKA, per germline (reference sequence). Trimming took 6 bases from V and 7 from J; bases not matched to a gene: 5. CDR3 amino acids: CSAGTSGNEQFF. The CDR3 region has the DNA TGCAGTGCAGGGACTAGTGGGAATGAGCAGTTCTTC.

The CDR3 coding sequence is TGCAGTGCTAGAGACTATAGCAATCAGCCCCAGCATTTT. Translating it yields CSARDYSNQPQHF. V usage is TRBV20-1 and J usage is TRBJ1-5; D is unclear. The V end was cut by 0 bases, the J end by 0 bases, with 3 bases between. CDR3 size: 13 residues. CDR1 and CDR2 from the germline V gene are DFQATT and SNEGSKA (reference sequence).

The J gene is TRBJ2-2, the V gene TRBV12-3 or TRBV12-4; 7 positions agree with TRBD1. V lost 1 base to trimming and J lost 7 bases; unmatched junction nucleotides: 3. The CDR3 loop spans 14 amino acids. CDR3 loop: CASSLEGAVGELFF. The CDR3, as DNA: TGTGCCAGCAGTTTAGAGGGGGCAGTCGGGGAGCTGTTTTTT.

CDR3 coding DNA: TGTGCCAGCAGCTTATCCAGGGGACAAGAGACCCAGTACTTC. Residues: CASSLSRGQETQYF. The rearrangement uses TRBV7-2 and TRBJ2-5, with D maybe TRBD1 (6 bases). Germline lookup yields CDR1 SGHTA and CDR2 FQGNSA. V was pared by 2 bases and J by 2 bases, with 9 bases between. The CDR3 covers 14 residues. Complete variable domain (other parts from reference TRBV7-2 and TRBJ2-5): GAGVSQSPSNKVTEKGKDVELRCDPISGHTALYWYRQSLGQGLEFLIYFQGNSAPDKSGLPSDRFSAERTGGSVSTLTIQRTQQEDSAVYLCASSLSRGQETQYFGPGTRLLVL.

The CDR3 reads CSARDPKETQYF. The CDR3 DNA is TGCAGTGCTAGAGACCCCAAAGAGACCCAGTACTTC. This rearrangement joins TRBV20-1 to TRBJ2-5; D gene unclear. V shed 0 bases and J shed 3 bases, with 5 bases lying between them. The CDR3 contains 12 residues. From germline, CDR1 is DFQATT and CDR2 SNEGSKA (reference sequence).

The V and J genes are TRBV7-9 and TRBJ2-3, with TRBD2 identical over 7 bases. Germline trimming cut 4 bases from V and 0 bases from J; bases unmatched to any gene: 7. This CDR3 has 16 amino acids. Germline V lookup: CDR1 SEHNR, CDR2 FQNEAQ (reference sequence). CDR3 residues: CASSYKLATSTDTQYF. The CDR3 nucleotides read TGTGCCAGCAGCTACAAACTAGCGACTAGCACAGATACGCAGTATTTT.

The CDR3: CASSFGHTDTQYF. In nucleotides, the CDR3 is TGTGCCAGCAGCTTCGGGCACACAGATACGCAGTATTTT. The chain employs TRBV7-8 and TRBJ2-3; unclear D gene. The ends were cut back, 3 bases at V and 2 bases at J, with 6 bases in the middle. Germline V CDR1 and CDR2: SGHVS, FQNEAQ. CDR3 length equals 13 residues. The complete variable domain, with remaining parts taken from reference TRBV7-8 and TRBJ2-3, reads GAGVSQSPRYKVAKRGQDVALRCDPISGHVSLFWYQQALGQGPEFLTYFQNEAQLDKSGLPSDRFFAERPEGSVSTLKIQRTQQEDSAVYLCASSFGHTDTQYFGPGTRLTVL.